This entry lists 23 T cell receptor beta chains sequenced from one sample in a study of molecular identifiers for immune sequencing clone quantification listed by TCRdb under 2018. Library creation used PCR. TCRdb shows the sequencer as Illumina HiSeq 4000. The public sequencing data were trimmed at Q25 with fastp and processed into clonotypes with MiXCR by TCRdb, which kept only in-frame beta chains. When rows share a CDR3 protein, they turn into one entry using the most common DNA and genes. Within this sample are about 510,000 distinct CDR3 sequences, with around 21% of them counted one time only. The top ten constitute about 0.84% of the sample. The sequencing sample was made of naive CD8+ T cells from blood, with Jurkat cell RNA spiked in. This specimen's cell subset or site label, per the study, means: FACS-sorted CD8+CD4-CCR7+CD45RA+ naive T cells. These receptors were collected from a human donor in good health. Some libraries in this study had Jurkat cell RNA spiked in.

This sequence joins TRBV20-1 and TRBJ1-1, with D hard to call. Germline V lookup: CDR1 DFQATT, CDR2 SNEGSKA (reference sequence). V was clipped by 0 bases and J by 0 bases, with 17 bases between them. This CDR3 contains 17 residues. The CDR3 protein is CSARDTLRSWVNTEAFF. CDR3 DNA: TGCAGTGCTAGAGACACCCTTAGATCGTGGGTGAACACTGAAGCTTTCTTT.

There are many counts of this clonotype. This chain joins TRBV28 and TRBJ2-1; D not resolved. Germline V lookup: CDR1 MDHEN, CDR2 SYDVKM. The CDR3 is made up of 13 amino acids. The V gene lost 5 bases and the J gene lost 7 bases, with 12 bases spanning the gap. The CDR3: CASSGLLENEQFF. CDR3 nucleotides: TGTGCCAGCAGTGGTCTGCTAGAAAATGAGCAGTTCTTC.

To note about this clonotype: With a much larger clone just one base away, this may be a read error. The chain uses TRBV6-5 and TRBJ1-4; no clear D. This CDR3 is built from 13 residues. In germline, CDR1 is MNHEY, CDR2 SVGAGI. The CDR3 is CASSYYPSEKLLF. The CDR3 bases are TGTGCCAGCAGTTACTACCCGAGTGAAAAACTGCTTTTT.

This clonotype was seen many times. The chain combines TRBV28 with TRBJ2-5; TRBD1 is a possible D gene (6 bases). V lost 8 bases, J lost 3 bases, and 16 bases lay in between. Germline values: CDR1 MDHEN, CDR2 SYDVKM. The CDR3 sequence is 14 residues long. The CDR3 DNA reads TGTGCCAGCGGGGAACCCAGGGGAGAAGAGACCCAGTACTTC. Translation: CASGEPRGEETQYF.

Ten or more counts support this clonotype. The chain links TRBV5-6 to TRBJ2-7, with 10 nucleotides matching TRBD1. Germline CDR1 and CDR2: SGHDT and YYEEEE. This CDR3 is 15 amino acids long. The V segment lost 4 bases and the J segment 2 bases; nucleotides outside the gene matches: 6. For the CDR3, the DNA is TGTGCCAGCAGCCAGCCGGGACAGGGGACCTACGAGCAGTACTTC. The encoded protein is CASSQPGQGTYEQYF.

This clonotype was picked up a small number of times. The V and J genes are TRBV12-3 or TRBV12-4 and TRBJ2-1; 8 nucleotides match TRBD2. The CDR3 is made up of 13 amino acids. V trimming: 6 bases; J trimming: 9 bases; junction bases outside the gene matches: 7. CDR3 bases: TGTGCCAGCAGCCCTGGACTAGCCGTTGAGCAGTTCTTC. Translating gives CASSPGLAVEQFF.

As to this clonotype: A read error may be the cause here, since a much bigger clone is one base away. The CDR3 DNA reads TGTGCCAGCAGTTACGACGAGGGCAGCCCAGAGCCCCAGCATTTT. It is translated as CASSYDEGSPEPQHF. J is TRBJ1-5 and V is TRBV6-2 or TRBV6-3; D remains ambiguous. The CDR3 runs to 15 residues. Germline assignment: CDR1 MNHEY and CDR2 SVGEGT. Trimming removed 2 bases at V and 8 bases at J, with 16 bases between.

The genes are TRBV13 and TRBJ2-7; 8 nucleotides agree with TRBD1. Trimming removed 4 bases from V and 2 bases from J; junction bases left unmatched: 7. This CDR3 region has 15 residues. Looked up from germline, CDR1 is PRHDT and CDR2 is FYEKMQ (reference sequence). The CDR3 sequence is CASSSTGARTYEQYF. Written as DNA, the CDR3 is TGTGCCAGCAGCTCGACAGGGGCGCGGACCTACGAGCAGTACTTC.

This clonotype has ten or more counts. This chain connects TRBV28 to TRBJ2-7, with 8 bases aligning to TRBD2. Germline lookup yields CDR1 MDHEN and CDR2 SYDVKM. V shed 3 bases, J shed 3 bases, and the junction held 4 bases outside the gene matches. The CDR3 sequence is 14 residues long. The CDR3 DNA follows: TGTGCCAGCAGTTTGAATAGCGGGATCTACGAGCAGTACTTC. This codes for CASSLNSGIYEQYF.

This rearrangement joins TRBV7-9 to TRBJ2-2, with a weak D call TRBD2 (5 bases). Germline CDR1 is SEHNR and CDR2 is FQNEAQ (reference sequence). CDR3 length equals 16 residues. V lost 5 bases and J 1 base, leaving 14 bases between the germline ends. The CDR3, as DNA: TGTGCCAGCAGCCAAAACCCTAGCTGGAACACCGGGGAGCTGTTTTTT. This translates into CASSQNPSWNTGELFF.

Many counts were recorded for this clonotype. The chain couples TRBV6-2 or TRBV6-3 to TRBJ1-5; weak D call: TRBD1 (5 bases). V was trimmed by 2 bases and J by 1 base, leaving 12 bases between them. The length of the CDR3 is 16 residues. Germline CDR1 is MNHEY and CDR2 is SVGEGT. As DNA, the CDR3 is TGTGCCAGCAGTTACCTCATCGGGACGAGCAATCAGCCCCAGCATTTT. Translated, it gives CASSYLIGTSNQPQHF.

This clonotype came up many times. This CDR3 reads CASSEGQAYTGELFF. In DNA form, the CDR3 reads TGTGCCAGCAGCGAGGGACAGGCCTACACCGGGGAGCTGTTTTTT. V usage is TRBV5-6 and J usage is TRBJ2-2, with 8 bases fitting TRBD1. V dropped 4 bases and J dropped 3; count of bases not matched to a gene: 5. Germline V lookup: CDR1 SGHDT, CDR2 YYEEEE. The length of the CDR3 is 15 residues.

This clonotype was counted at least ten times. V and J are TRBV4-2 and TRBJ2-7; perhaps D is TRBD1 or TRBD2 (6 bases each). The germline V and J ends were trimmed by 0 bases and 2 bases, with 11 bases remaining between them. CDR3 length: 15 amino acids. In germline, CDR1 is LGHNA, CDR2 YNFKEQ. CDR3 amino acids: CASSQDSGATYEQYF. As DNA, the CDR3 is TGTGCCAGCAGCCAAGATTCGGGGGCCACCTACGAGCAGTACTTC.

The chain carries TRBV20-1 and TRBJ2-3; no definite D call. Deletions cut 2 bases from V and 3 bases from J, with 9 bases between. The CDR3 spans 13 residues. The germline CDR1 and CDR2 sequences are DFQATT and SNEGSKA (reference sequence). The CDR3 sequence: CSARKSETDTQYF. The CDR3 DNA reads as TGCAGTGCTAGAAAGTCAGAAACAGATACGCAGTATTTT.

The table lists this clonotype with many counts. The chain carries TRBV20-1 and TRBJ2-7; 7 nucleotides line up with TRBD2. Germline lookup yields CDR1 DFQATT and CDR2 SNEGSKA (reference sequence). Trimming cost V 0 bases and J 2 bases; bases outside gene matches: 4. CDR3 length: 14 amino acids. The CDR3 region is CSARDPAGAYEQYF. DNA of the CDR3: TGCAGTGCTAGAGACCCGGCGGGGGCCTACGAGCAGTACTTC.

On this clonotype itself: Given a much more abundant clone one base away, this may be a read error. V and J are TRBV29-1 and TRBJ2-2, with D maybe TRBD2 (7 bases). The CDR3 is 16 amino acids. CDR1 SQVTM and CDR2 ANQGSEA come from the germline V gene. The CDR3 loop is CSAEDAGAQGTGELFF. CDR3 nucleotides: TGCAGCGCTGAAGACGCGGGGGCCCAGGGCACCGGGGAGCTGTTTTTT.

This clonotype was counted at least ten times. The V call is TRBV6-5, the J call TRBJ2-3, with a weak D call TRBD1 (5 bases). The germline V gene encodes CDR1 MNHEY and CDR2 SVGAGI. Trimming stripped 6 bases from V and 4 bases from J, with 14 bases between. CDR3 size: 14 residues. The CDR3 DNA is TGTGCCAGCAGAAAGACAGTAAGGGCAGATACGCAGTATTTT. As protein: CASRKTVRADTQYF.

This clonotype has at least ten counts. The genes are TRBV20-1 and TRBJ2-7, with TRBD1 as a possible D gene (6 bases). Trimming pared 3 bases from V and 2 bases from J, leaving 8 bases between. The CDR3 totals 12 residues. CDR1 is DFQATT and CDR2 is SNEGSKA in the germline V gene (reference sequence). This CDR3 reads CSASTGTYEQYF. The CDR3 region has the DNA TGCAGTGCTAGTACAGGGACCTACGAGCAGTACTTC.

This chain uses TRBV6-5 with TRBJ1-5; D gene ambiguous. The CDR3 extends over 15 amino acids. The germline gives CDR1 MNHEY, CDR2 SVGAGI. V was cut by 0 bases and J by 1 base, with 7 bases left in between. Written as DNA, the CDR3 is TGTGCCAGCAGTTACTCGAGTGGAAGCAATCAGCCCCAGCATTTT. Encoded protein: CASSYSSGSNQPQHF.

This clonotype occurred a few times. The chain uses TRBV25-1 and TRBJ2-1; 8 bases fit TRBD1. From germline, CDR1 is MGHDK and CDR2 SYGVNS. This CDR3 comprises 16 residues. V dropped 3 bases and J dropped 8; count of bases not matched to a gene: 12. CDR3 amino acids: CASSEWTGKLGHEQFF. Written as DNA, the CDR3 is TGTGCCAGCAGTGAGTGGACAGGGAAGCTGGGTCATGAGCAGTTCTTC.

This clonotype was seen at least ten times. The genes are TRBV6-2 or TRBV6-3 and TRBJ2-7, with 7 bases that match TRBD1. Germline assignment: CDR1 MNHEY and CDR2 SVGEGT. The CDR3 is 15 amino acids. The CDR3, as DNA: TGTGCAACAAGTAAGGCCACAGGGGCGTACTACGAGCAGTACTTC. Its translation is CATSKATGAYYEQYF.

This chain links TRBV6-2 or TRBV6-3 with TRBJ1-5; D perhaps matches TRBD1 (5 bases). Germline-derived CDR1 and CDR2 are MNHEY and SVGEGT. V lost 8 bases and J lost 0, with 11 bases in between. The CDR3 totals 14 residues. The DNA of the CDR3 is TGTGCCAGCGCTACTGGACATAGCAATCAGCCCCAGCATTTT. This codes for CASATGHSNQPQHF.

The V call is TRBV11-1, the J call TRBJ1-1; maybe TRBD1 (5 bases). This CDR3 region has 14 residues. Per germline, CDR1 SGHAT and CDR2 FQDESV (reference sequence). Trimming took off 0 bases at V and 3 bases at J, with 8 bases between the two ends. The CDR3 region has the DNA TGTGCCAGCAGCTTAGCGGGGGAGGACACTGAAGCTTTCTTT. This gives the protein CASSLAGEDTEAFF.